This TCR beta chain was obtained from a study of blood T cell repertoires in COVID-19. Turning to the study itself: From the United States, Italy and Spain came samples of acute and convalescent COVID-19. T cells, B-cell-depleted T cells, or PBMCs supplied cDNA or gDNA.

As handled by the study authors: Scientists estimated how many nucleated cells there were by amplifying reference gene primers. Assay used: immunoSEQ multiplex PCR; TCRdb lists only in-frame clones, some missing. V and J calls and clone size are given by that table; D and trimming were obtained from the DNA. Here the sample spans fewer than 85,000 clones, about 87% being singletons. V shed 3 bases and J 8 bases; nucleotides not matched to a gene: 7. The CDR3 loop spans 15 amino acids. Germline V gives CDR1 LNHDA, CDR2 SQIVND (reference sequence). The origin of this receptor is a man aged 45-65 years with active COVID-19. The V and J genes are TRBV19 and TRBJ2-1; TRBD2 aligns across 10 bases. What was sequenced was peripheral blood. The CDR3 loop is CASSITSGVYDEQFF. CDR3 coding DNA: TGTGCCAGTAGTATTACTAGCGGGGTATACGATGAGCAGTTCTTC.